A single T cell receptor beta chain is shown here with its context. This entry is derived from a study of blood T cell repertoires in COVID-19. Study information: There were acute and convalescent COVID-19 samples, and they came from the United States, Italy and Spain. Sources were T cells, B-cell-depleted T cells, or PBMCs; the material itself was cDNA or gDNA.

Authors' data handling: Reference gene primers were amplified, and this amplification served to estimate nucleated cell counts. TCRdb keeps only in-frame clones here, not all; method: immunoSEQ multiplex PCR. Clone size and V and J calls were adopted from that table, with D and trimming inferred from the DNA. Here the sample spans fewer than 350,000 clones, roughly 86% being singletons. The Seattle patients, enrolled during active infection, were followed longitudinally. The CDR3 is 16 amino acids. The germline V gene has CDR1 SGHVS and CDR2 FQNEAQ. Losses at the gene ends were 5 bases for V and 6 bases for J; bases not matched to a gene: 13.

The sequencing sample was made of peripheral blood. The chain has TRBV7-8 and TRBJ1-2; 9 bases are a match to TRBD1. This sequence originates from a man between 25 and 39 years old with COVID-19, enrolled during active disease. CDR3 region: CASSRAGTGSEDGYTF. The CDR3 DNA sequence: TGTGCCAGCAGCCGAGCCGGGACAGGGAGTGAGGATGGCTACACCTTC.